The next 9 T cell receptor beta chains were all read from a single sample in a study of identical twins. TCRdb ran MiXCR on the 5' RACE reads and lists one entry per CDR3 protein. The table records some 1,700,000 distinct CDR3 sequences, roughly 35% of them present only once. The material sequenced was cord blood. The source of these receptors is a newborn girl in good health.

The genes are TRBV7-8 and TRBJ2-5; no clear D. CDR3 length: 16 amino acids. Germline-derived CDR1 and CDR2 are SGHVS and FQNEAQ. Trimming took off 0 bases at V and 3 bases at J, with 14 bases between the two ends. CDR3 protein: CASSLAARPPKETQYF. Written as DNA, the CDR3 is TGTGCCAGCAGCTTAGCGGCCAGGCCGCCCAAAGAGACCCAGTACTTC. Full variable domain (remainder filled in from reference TRBV7-8 and TRBJ2-5): GAGVSQSPRYKVAKRGQDVALRCDPISGHVSLFWYQQALGQGPEFLTYFQNEAQLDKSGLPSDRFFAERPEGSVSTLKIQRTQQEDSAVYLCASSLAARPPKETQYFGPGTRLLVL.

The CDR3 nucleotides are TGCAGCGTTGAAGGGGCTTTTACCTACGAGCAGTACTTC. Translating gives CSVEGAFTYEQYF. The rearrangement links TRBV29-1 to TRBJ2-7; no clear D. The CDR3 totals 13 residues. Germline-derived CDR1 and CDR2 are SQVTM and ANQGSEA. V was cut by 1 base and J by 2 bases, with 9 bases left in between.

This sequence joins TRBV5-4 and TRBJ2-1; D possibly corresponds to TRBD2 (6 bases). V dropped 4 bases and J dropped 5 bases, with 16 bases sitting between them. Germline V lookup: CDR1 SGHNT, CDR2 YYREEE (reference sequence). The CDR3 length is 15 residues. The DNA of the CDR3 is TGTGCCAGCAGCGTCGGGCGGGGATTGGACAATGAGCAGTTCTTC. Its protein is CASSVGRGLDNEQFF.

The V and J genes are TRBV13 and TRBJ1-2; 8 nucleotides align to TRBD1. V shed 5 bases, J shed 1 base, and the junction held 6 bases outside the gene matches. CDR1 PRHDT and CDR2 FYEKMQ come from the germline V gene (reference sequence). The CDR3 runs 15 residues. The CDR3 loop is CASSHGQGFNYGYTF. The CDR3 nucleotides are TGTGCCAGCAGCCACGGACAGGGTTTTAACTATGGCTACACCTTC.

The rearrangement links TRBV7-9 to TRBJ2-7; TRBD2 matches 9 bases. Germline V gene lookup returns CDR1 SEHNR and CDR2 FQNEAQ (reference sequence). V lost 1 base, J lost 3 bases, and 4 bases stayed unmatched. The CDR3 has 15 residues. The CDR3 loop is CASSLVAGGDYEQYF. CDR3 nucleotides: TGTGCCAGCAGCTTAGTCGCGGGAGGGGACTACGAGCAGTACTTC.

The V and J genes are TRBV12-3 or TRBV12-4 and TRBJ2-3; D ambiguous. This CDR3 is built from 12 residues. V was shortened by 3 bases and J by 11 bases, with 12 bases between the two germline ends. The CDR3 region is CASSLRSDVQYF. The CDR3 DNA is TGTGCCAGCAGTTTGAGATCGGATGTGCAGTATTTT.

V usage is TRBV11-2 and J usage is TRBJ2-5; 12 bases are a match to TRBD2. The CDR3 contains 16 residues. The V gene's germline CDR1 is SGHAT and CDR2 FQNNGV. V was pared by 0 bases and J by 5 bases, with 4 bases of the junction left unmatched. The CDR3 sequence is CASSLDRTSGRETQYF. The CDR3 bases are TGTGCCAGCAGCTTAGATCGCACTAGCGGGAGGGAGACCCAGTACTTC.

Ten or more counts support this clonotype. This chain links TRBV12-3 or TRBV12-4 with TRBJ2-3; no clear D. Deletions cut 3 bases from V and 4 bases from J, with 8 bases between. This CDR3 has 13 residues. The CDR3 DNA sequence: TGTGCCAGCAGTTTTGCGGAATCAGATACGCAGTATTTT. Translated, it gives CASSFAESDTQYF.

This chain links TRBV4-2 with TRBJ2-1; TRBD2 matches at 11 bases. Germline values: CDR1 LGHNA, CDR2 YNFKEQ. Germline trimming cut 4 bases from V and 0 bases from J; bases unmatched to any gene: 8. The CDR3 has 18 residues. This chain's CDR3 is CASSPKGLAVTSYNEQFF. Here the CDR3 DNA reads TGTGCCAGCAGCCCGAAGGGACTAGCGGTGACCTCCTACAATGAGCAGTTCTTC.